The 21 T cell receptor beta chains below all came from one sample that was sequenced in a study of T cell responses to AZD1222 COVID-19 vaccine. The data were produced by immunoSEQ multiplex PCR, yet TCRdb's version contains in-frame clones alone and is incomplete. Altogether about 150,000 clones are present, around 93% being singletons, with the ten largest covering approximately 9%. The specimen was peripheral blood, collected on day 0 of AZD1222 vaccination. These receptors were obtained from an adult in good health.

The chain has TRBV5-1 and TRBJ1-1, with D maybe TRBD1 (5 bases). The CDR3 runs to 13 residues. V lost 5 bases and J lost 1, with 9 bases in between. Germline-derived CDR1 and CDR2 are SGHRS and YFSETQ. The CDR3 spells CASRETANTEAFF. The CDR3, as DNA: TGCGCCAGCAGGGAGACAGCGAACACTGAAGCTTTCTTT.

V usage is TRBV7-9 and J usage is TRBJ1-5; D gene uncertain. CDR1 and CDR2 (germline): SEHNR, FQNEAQ (reference sequence). This CDR3 spans 14 amino acids. V was clipped by 3 bases and J by 2 bases, with 8 bases between them. The CDR3: CASSLSMGNQPQHF. The DNA of the CDR3 is TGTGCCAGCAGCTTGAGTATGGGCAATCAGCCCCAGCATTTT.

The chain has TRBV5-6 and TRBJ2-1, with 16 bases identical to TRBD2. Unmatched junction bases numbered 4, after V lost 3 bases and J lost 1 base. Germline values: CDR1 SGHDT, CDR2 YYEEEE. CDR3 length: 18 residues. As DNA, the CDR3 is TGTGCCAGCAGCTCCCCGGGACTAGCGGGGGGGTCCTACAATGAGCAGTTCTTC. It yields the protein CASSSPGLAGGSYNEQFF.

The V and J genes are TRBV28 and TRBJ1-5; D uncertain. Germline CDR1 reads MDHEN; CDR2 reads SYDVKM. V gave up 11 bases and J gave up 0 bases, with 11 bases separating them. The CDR3 consists of 13 residues. CDR3 bases: TGTGCCGGCGGGGTTAATAGCAATCAGCCCCAGCATTTT. It yields the protein CAGGVNSNQPQHF.

The chain carries TRBV5-1 and TRBJ2-5; D uncertain. CDR1 SGHRS and CDR2 YFSETQ come from the germline V gene. With 4 bases removed from V and 4 bases from J, the gap between germline ends came to 14 bases. This CDR3 comprises 14 residues. DNA of the CDR3: TGCGCCAGCAGCACGGACGAGTCTGGAGAGACCCAGTACTTC. Residues: CASSTDESGETQYF. The variable domain in full, with the rest retrieved from reference TRBV5-1 and TRBJ2-5, is KAGVTQTPRYLIKTRGQQVTLSCSPISGHRSVSWYQQTPGQGLQFLFEYFSETQRNKGNFPGRFSGRQFSNSRSEMNVSTLELGDSALYLCASSTDESGETQYFGPGTRLLVL.

This clone has just a few counts. V gene TRBV3-1 (or the pseudogene TRBV3-2) combines with J gene TRBJ2-1; D ambiguous. This CDR3 has 15 amino acids. CDR1 and CDR2 from the germline V gene are LGHDT and YNNKEL (reference sequence). Trimming left V 4 bases short and J 0 bases short, with 10 bases between. CDR3 loop: CASSPHLSSYNEQFF. Written as DNA, the CDR3 is TGTGCCAGCAGCCCCCATTTATCCTCCTACAATGAGCAGTTCTTC.

The chain joins TRBV2 to TRBJ2-7; a possible D gene is TRBD1 (6 bases). The germline V gene has CDR1 SNHLY and CDR2 FYNNEI. The CDR3 is made up of 11 amino acids. Trimming left V 7 bases short and J 3 bases short, with 7 bases between. The CDR3 DNA is TGTGCCAGCATGACAGGCTACGAGCAGTACTTC. The encoded protein is CASMTGYEQYF.

The CDR3, as DNA: TGTGCCAGTAGTATGGTTGTGGCAGTGCAAGAGACCCAGTACTTC. This gives the protein CASSMVVAVQETQYF. The rearrangement links TRBV19 to TRBJ2-5; D ambiguous. In germline, CDR1 is LNHDA, CDR2 SQIVND (reference sequence). Trimming took 3 bases from V and 2 from J, leaving 13 bases between them. The CDR3 covers 15 residues.

V gene TRBV5-6 combines with J gene TRBJ2-7, with a tentative D call TRBD2 (6 bases). The CDR3 contains 14 residues. Germline CDR1 is SGHDT and CDR2 is YYEEEE. V lost 2 bases and J 9 bases, leaving 18 bases between the germline ends. The CDR3 is CASSFAGFSGRQYF. Written as DNA, the CDR3 is TGTGCCAGCAGCTTTGCGGGGTTCTCCGGTAGGCAGTACTTC.

The chain couples TRBV18 to TRBJ1-1; 9 nucleotides agree with TRBD1. Germline lookup yields CDR1 KGHSH and CDR2 LQKENI. V lost 3 bases and J lost 7; bases outside the gene matches: 3. The CDR3 sequence is 13 residues long. This CDR3 reads CASSPGTGLEAFF. CDR3 nucleotide sequence: TGTGCCAGCTCACCCGGGACAGGGCTTGAAGCTTTCTTT.

This clone was picked up a small number of times. The chain combines TRBV30 with TRBJ1-6; TRBD1 agrees at 7 bases. The CDR3 is 13 amino acids. Trimming at V came to 5 bases and at J to 7 bases, leaving 5 bases not matched to a gene. The germline V gene encodes CDR1 GTSNPN and CDR2 SVGIG (reference sequence). The CDR3 coding sequence is TGTGCCTGGGGACAGGTAGCGAATTCACCCCTCCACTTT. It codes for CAWGQVANSPLHF.

This clone was seen once. The chain carries TRBV30 and TRBJ1-2; tentative D call: TRBD1 (6 bases). The V and J ends lost 6 bases and 1 base respectively, with 21 bases between them. The CDR3 is made up of 16 amino acids. Germline assignment: CDR1 GTSNPN and CDR2 SVGIG (reference sequence). The CDR3 here is CACPTVPGQLNYGYTF. CDR3 coding DNA: TGTGCCTGCCCTACAGTCCCGGGACAACTTAACTATGGCTACACCTTC.

The chain couples TRBV29-1 to TRBJ1-1, with no clear D. Germline V lookup: CDR1 SQVTM, CDR2 ANQGSEA. This CDR3 contains 10 residues. V lost 4 bases to trimming and J lost 3 bases, with 3 bases between them. CDR3 sequence (DNA): TGCAGCGTTGTGGACACTGAAGCTTTCTTT. Protein sequence: CSVVDTEAFF.

This sequence joins TRBV5-1 and TRBJ1-6, with D possibly being TRBD1 (5 bases). Germline CDR1 is SGHRS and CDR2 is YFSETQ. CDR3 length: 15 residues. Trimming shortened V by 0 bases and J by 4 bases, and 8 bases separated the two germline ends. Here the CDR3 reads CASSLDSGYNSPLHF. DNA of the CDR3: TGCGCCAGCAGCTTGGATTCAGGGTATAATTCACCCCTCCACTTT.

This chain uses TRBV6-1 with TRBJ1-1; 7 bases are shared with TRBD1. Germline V gene data show CDR1 as MNHNS and CDR2 as SASEGT. Trimming removed 5 bases from V and 5 bases from J; junction bases left unmatched: 2. The CDR3 totals 12 residues. The CDR3 protein is CASSPGGTEAFF. CDR3 sequence (DNA): TGTGCCAGCAGTCCAGGGGGGACTGAAGCTTTCTTT.

The chain is built from TRBV7-8 and TRBJ2-7; 8 nucleotides align to TRBD1. CDR1 and CDR2 from the germline V gene are SGHVS and FQNEAQ. Unmatched junction bases numbered 2, after V lost 1 base and J lost 3 bases. This CDR3 is 14 amino acids long. The CDR3 DNA reads TGTGCCAGCAGCTTAGACGGACAGGGCTACGAGCAGTACTTC. The encoded protein is CASSLDGQGYEQYF.

The J gene is TRBJ2-7, the V gene TRBV6-5, with TRBD2 identical over 7 bases. The CDR3 consists of 16 residues. J was trimmed by 2 bases and V by 0 bases; bases with no gene match: 7. Germline V lookup: CDR1 MNHEY, CDR2 SVGAGI. CDR3 sequence reads: CASSYSSSRGAYEQYF. CDR3 coding DNA: TGTGCCAGCAGTTACTCGAGTAGTCGGGGGGCCTACGAGCAGTACTTC.

The genes are TRBV2 and TRBJ1-2; TRBD1 might be the D (5 bases). This CDR3 is 14 amino acids long. Per the germline V gene, CDR1 is SNHLY and CDR2 is FYNNEI. V was cut by 6 bases and J by 8 bases, with 19 bases left in between. CDR3 nucleotide sequence: TGTGCCAGCAGATTGACAGACTTCGGGGGAGGCTACACCTTC. Amino acid sequence: CASRLTDFGGGYTF.

The CDR3 region is CASSRGGGAPGEKLFF. The CDR3 DNA reads as TGTGCCAGCAGCCGAGGGGGCGGAGCACCGGGGGAAAAACTGTTTTTT. This chain connects TRBV5-6 to TRBJ1-4; 7 bases map to TRBD1. This CDR3 is built from 16 residues. After removal of 4 bases from V and 8 bases from J, the junction contained 14 bases not matched to a gene. CDR1 is SGHDT, CDR2 YYEEEE, per germline.

This chain's CDR3 is CASSFDRGPRELFF. CDR3 nucleotides: TGTGCCAGCAGCTTTGACAGGGGGCCCCGGGAGCTGTTTTTT. This chain links TRBV11-2 with TRBJ2-2; 10 positions match TRBD1. The CDR3 covers 14 residues. Trimming removed 3 bases from V and 9 bases from J; junction bases left unmatched: 4. In germline, CDR1 is SGHAT, CDR2 FQNNGV.

This rearrangement joins TRBV6-2 or TRBV6-3 to TRBJ2-1; 8 bases are a match to TRBD2. The V segment lost 0 bases and the J segment 5 bases; nucleotides outside the gene matches: 6. Per the germline V gene, CDR1 is MNHEY and CDR2 is SVGEGT. The CDR3 consists of 16 residues. CDR3 amino acids: CASSYSGTRSHNEQFF. As DNA, the CDR3 is TGTGCCAGCAGTTACTCCGGGACTAGGAGCCACAATGAGCAGTTCTTC.